The rows below give T cell receptor beta chains drawn from one sample of a study of response to subunit inactivated influenza vaccine. TCRdb re-derived calls from the RT-PCR reads in MiXCR, one entry per CDR3 protein. This sample has over 150,000 distinct CDR3 sequences, with roughly a tenth found just once. Sample: non-naive T cells sorted from PBMCs, taken 35 to 45 days after vaccination. The source is a man aged 50 to 60 who received an inactivated influenza vaccine. CDR3s leave out the opening cysteine and the closing phenylalanine or tryptophan. Each record gives: J gene, V gene, CDR3 protein.

TRBJ1-1,TRBV7-3,ASRQTALNTEAF
TRBJ2-5,TRBV6-1,ASSEGTGGETQY
TRBJ2-2,TRBV7-2,ASSRDNTGELF
TRBJ1-1,TRBV5-4,ASSLGLARGNTEAF
TRBJ1-1,TRBV3-1,ASSQARAEAF
TRBJ2-7,TRBV12-3/TRBV12-4,ASRPTVSYEQY
TRBJ2-3,TRBV3-1,ASSVGSTDTQY
TRBJ2-7,TRBV10-3,AISRSALQY
TRBJ1-2,TRBV4-1,ASSQARGAYGYT
TRBJ2-5,TRBV12-3/TRBV12-4,ASKGQETQY
TRBJ2-3,TRBV7-9,ASSLDYGRETQY
TRBJ2-7,TRBV20-1,SARDWRQGESYEQY
TRBJ2-3,TRBV29-1,SVEHQDPGTQY
TRBJ2-7,TRBV12-3/TRBV12-4,ASSRGGYEQY
TRBJ1-1,TRBV7-2,ASSADRATHEAF
TRBJ1-5,TRBV28,ASSFSPEDNQPQH
TRBJ1-2,TRBV28,ASSPGFNNYGYT
TRBJ2-1,TRBV4-3,ASSQVGVNEQF
TRBJ2-7,TRBV9,ASSVARLPAGYEQY
TRBJ2-1,TRBV15,ATSREIWANEQF
TRBJ1-2,TRBV29-1,SVVGQGWGYT
TRBJ2-1,TRBV5-1,ASSFSRRLNEQF
TRBJ2-4,TRBV20-1,SARDIGGGKNIQY
TRBJ2-3,TRBV5-6,ASSLERDSTDTQY
TRBJ2-1,TRBV15,ATSRDLRASGRAGRNEQF
TRBJ1-1,TRBV3-1,ASSQDLTLSGGAF
TRBJ2-7,TRBV6-2/TRBV6-3,ASTGRGLYSYEQY
TRBJ1-1,TRBV18,ASSPNRNDEAF
TRBJ1-3,TRBV20-1,SARDGYYFSGNTIY
TRBJ2-1,TRBV20-1,SARDLTSGYSSYNEQF
TRBJ2-2,TRBV6-5,ASSYSTAGTGELF
TRBJ1-5,TRBV20-1,SARGGVGQPQH
TRBJ1-4,TRBV19,ASSISGSQITNEKLF
TRBJ2-2,TRBV7-6,ASSLHRGRGTGELF
TRBJ2-2,TRBV7-9,ASSFGSGVNTGELF
TRBJ2-1,TRBV6-2/TRBV6-3,ASSLPTPLRGGRNEQF
TRBJ2-5,TRBV5-1,ASSRGGVQETQY
TRBJ1-1,TRBV12-3/TRBV12-4,ASTAGMTVTGFTEAF
TRBJ2-3,TRBV10-1,ASSELSSTDTQY
TRBJ2-7,TRBV28,ASSFQEDYEQY
TRBJ2-7,TRBV5-1,ASSPPQGLGEQY
TRBJ2-2,TRBV28,ASSKMTGLSGELF
TRBJ2-2,TRBV12-3/TRBV12-4,ASSFQANTGELF
TRBJ2-3,TRBV7-2,ASSFIRPGADTQY
TRBJ2-1,TRBV6-1,ASREGLAGYNEQF
TRBJ2-3,TRBV20-1,SASQASSTDTQY
TRBJ2-5,TRBV10-3,AIRGTSGQETQY
TRBJ2-2,TRBV5-1,ASSLASRAQNTGELF
TRBJ2-5,TRBV11-2,ASRLGPTAYQETQY
TRBJ1-1,TRBV4-3,ASSQGQPNTEAF
TRBJ2-1,TRBV20-1,SAGTRNEQF
TRBJ1-1,TRBV10-3,AISVGGGAEAF